The 26 T cell receptor beta chains below were found in one sample sequenced in a study of T cell responses to AZD1222 COVID-19 vaccine. The protocol was immunoSEQ multiplex PCR, while the TCRdb copy is restricted to in-frame clones and leaves out a portion. The table includes around 140,000 clones, 90% to 95% detected once. The sequencing used peripheral blood, collected on day 0 of AZD1222 vaccination. The receptors here all came from an adult in good health.

CDR3 coding DNA: TGTGCCAGCAGAACCCAGGGGACTAATTCACCCCTCCACTTT. This gives the protein CASRTQGTNSPLHF. The chain links TRBV6-5 to TRBJ1-6; D may be TRBD1 (6 bases). CDR3 length: 14 residues. The ends were cut back, 6 bases at V and 6 bases at J, with 12 bases in the middle. CDR1 is MNHEY, CDR2 SVGAGI, per germline.

This clone has only one observation. This chain joins TRBV2 and TRBJ1-4, with a tentative D call TRBD1 (5 bases). V was shortened by 5 bases and J by 5 bases, with 15 bases between the two germline ends. Germline V gene data show CDR1 as SNHLY and CDR2 as FYNNEI. The CDR3 covers 15 residues. CDR3 amino acids: CASSPSWGGNEKLFF. In nucleotides, the CDR3 is TGTGCCAGCAGTCCGTCCTGGGGGGGAAATGAAAAACTGTTTTTT.

The genes are TRBV7-7 and TRBJ2-3, with 14 bases matching TRBD2. The CDR3 is made up of 15 amino acids. The trim removed 5 bases at V and 5 bases at J, leaving 3 bases unmatched. Germline V gene sequence: CDR1 SSHAT, CDR2 FNYEAQ (reference sequence). Here the CDR3 reads CASSPGLAGGDTQYF. The CDR3 DNA is TGTGCCAGCAGCCCCGGACTAGCGGGGGGAGATACGCAGTATTTT.

The rearrangement joins TRBV6-5 to TRBJ1-6; TRBD1 matches at 9 bases. The germline V gene encodes CDR1 MNHEY and CDR2 SVGAGI. The CDR3 totals 14 residues. With V trimmed by 2 bases and J by 11 bases, 4 bases remained unmatched. The DNA for the CDR3 is TGTGCCAGCAGTTACGAGGACAGGGGTACACCCCTCCACTTT. Translated, it gives CASSYEDRGTPLHF.

V and J are TRBV2 and TRBJ2-7, with 8 positions matching TRBD1. The CDR3 spans 13 residues. The V gene end was trimmed by 6 bases and the J gene end by 2 bases; junction bases not matched to a gene: 3. CDR1 is SNHLY, CDR2 FYNNEI, per germline. CDR3 DNA: TGTGCCAGCAGATTACAGGGGGCCTACGAGCAGTACTTC. Translating it yields CASRLQGAYEQYF.

The chain employs TRBV6-5 and TRBJ1-6; D is undetermined. Germline CDR1 and CDR2: MNHEY and SVGAGI. Trimming pared 4 bases from V and 6 bases from J, leaving 13 bases between. CDR3 length: 15 residues. The CDR3 region has the DNA TGTGCCAGCAGTTTAGACGGAGGTTTTAATTCACCCCTCCACTTT. It yields the protein CASSLDGGFNSPLHF.

The CDR3 nucleotides are TGTGCCAGCAGTGACCGGGGCAGAGAGCAGTTCTTC. Translated: CASSDRGREQFF. The chain employs TRBV6-2 or TRBV6-3 and TRBJ2-1, with D possibly called TRBD1 or TRBD2 (5 bases each). The CDR3 has 12 amino acids. Per the germline V gene, CDR1 is MNHEY and CDR2 is SVGEGT. The V and J ends lost 5 bases and 10 bases respectively, with 12 bases between them.

The J gene is TRBJ2-7, the V gene TRBV7-2, with TRBD2 matching over 10 bases. This CDR3 is 14 amino acids long. Germline CDR1 SGHTA, CDR2 FQGNSA. The V and J ends lost 1 base and 5 bases, in that order; junction bases with no gene match: 2. Here the CDR3 reads CASSLGTSGHEQYF. The CDR3, as DNA: TGTGCCAGCAGCTTAGGGACTAGCGGTCACGAGCAGTACTTC.

The chain employs TRBV18 and TRBJ1-3; D is undetermined. The V gene lost 2 bases and the J gene lost 2 bases, with 4 bases spanning the gap. The CDR3 sequence is 13 residues long. Germline CDR1 and CDR2: KGHSH and LQKENI. Here the CDR3 reads CASSPGAGNTIYF. DNA of the CDR3: TGTGCCAGCTCACCAGGGGCTGGAAACACCATATATTTT. The entire variable domain, with the rest obtained from reference TRBV18 and TRBJ1-3, is as follows: NAGVMQNPRHLVRRRGQEARLRCSPMKGHSHVYWYRQLPEEGLKFMVYLQKENIIDESGMPKERFSAEFPKEGPSILRIQQVVRGDSAAYFCASSPGAGNTIYFGEGSWLTVV.

This chain joins TRBV18 and TRBJ2-5, with TRBD2 identical over 9 bases. This CDR3 has 16 residues. Germline-derived CDR1 and CDR2 are KGHSH and LQKENI. With 4 bases clipped from V and 1 base from J, the junction kept 7 bases outside the gene matches. The chain's CDR3 is CASSQIAGAPQETQYF. The CDR3, as DNA: TGTGCCAGCTCACAGATAGCGGGGGCCCCCCAAGAGACCCAGTACTTC.

The sample holds one count of this clone. The chain recombines TRBV9 with TRBJ2-7, with D uncertain. The ends were cut back, 4 bases at V and 2 bases at J, with 16 bases in the middle. The CDR3 runs 15 residues. The germline gives CDR1 SGDLS, CDR2 YYNGEE. The CDR3 nucleotides are TGTGCCAGCAGCACACCCCAGGAGACCACCTACGAGCAGTACTTC. Amino acid sequence: CASSTPQETTYEQYF.

This chain links TRBV29-1 with TRBJ1-1; 8 bases are a match to TRBD1. Germline-derived CDR1 and CDR2 are SQVTM and ANQGSEA. Unmatched junction bases numbered 5, after V lost 5 bases and J lost 3 bases. The CDR3 covers 13 residues. The CDR3 DNA is TGCAGCGTTTCAGGACAGGGTGACACTGAAGCTTTCTTT. It encodes CSVSGQGDTEAFF.

This clone showed up just once. This chain connects TRBV12-3 or TRBV12-4 to TRBJ1-2; D is unclear. Trimming removed 1 base at V and 2 bases at J, with 2 bases between. The CDR3 consists of 12 residues. Written as DNA, the CDR3 is TGTGCCAGCAGTTTAGGCAACTATGGCTACACCTTC. It codes for CASSLGNYGYTF.

DNA of the CDR3: TGTGCCGCGAAGGGGCGTGAGAAGGCTTTCTTT. Residues: CAAKGREKAFF. The V call is TRBV28, the J call TRBJ1-1; a weak D match, TRBD1 (5 bases). Trimming shortened V by 11 bases and J by 11 bases, and 18 bases separated the two germline ends. The CDR3 is 11 residues long. Looked up from germline, CDR1 is MDHEN and CDR2 is SYDVKM.

The genes are TRBV6-5 and TRBJ1-6; 7 nucleotides match TRBD1. V trimming: 7 bases; J trimming: 9 bases; junction bases outside the gene matches: 9. The CDR3 runs to 14 residues. CDR1 is MNHEY, CDR2 SVGAGI, per germline. The CDR3 region is CASMEGTAVSPLHF. The CDR3 coding sequence is TGTGCCAGCATGGAAGGGACAGCTGTTTCACCCCTCCACTTT.

The rearrangement links TRBV9 to TRBJ2-1; weak D call: TRBD1 (6 bases). This CDR3 contains 14 residues. Germline CDR1 SGDLS, CDR2 YYNGEE. The germline V and J ends were trimmed by 3 bases and 6 bases, with 13 bases remaining between them. CDR3 protein: CASSAELGGNEQFF. The CDR3 region has the DNA TGTGCCAGCAGCGCTGAGCTAGGGGGCAATGAGCAGTTCTTC.

The sample holds one count of this clone. Other DNA sequences in the sample encode the same CDR3. J is TRBJ2-7 and V is TRBV12-3 or TRBV12-4, with D hard to call. V shed 3 bases and J shed 4 bases, with 4 bases lying between them. The CDR3 has 11 amino acids. The CDR3 sequence is CASSLNYEQYF. Written as DNA, the CDR3 is TGTGCCAGCAGTTTGAATTACGAGCAGTACTTC.

The chain couples TRBV6-5 to TRBJ1-2; TRBD1 aligns across 9 bases. J gave up 3 bases and V 4 bases, and 9 bases lay outside the gene matches. The germline gives CDR1 MNHEY, CDR2 SVGAGI. This CDR3 comprises 16 residues. CDR3: CASSFDTGGADYGYTF. As DNA, the CDR3 is TGTGCCAGCAGTTTTGACACAGGGGGCGCCGACTATGGCTACACCTTC.

The chain uses TRBV6-1 and TRBJ2-7; the match to TRBD1 covers 11 bases. With 0 bases clipped from V and 7 bases from J, the junction kept 5 bases outside the gene matches. The CDR3 extends over 15 amino acids. Germline-derived CDR1 and CDR2 are MNHNS and SASEGT. CDR3 residues: CASSEATGTGGEQYF. CDR3 in DNA: TGTGCCAGCAGTGAAGCCACCGGGACAGGGGGTGAGCAGTACTTC.

The chain links TRBV2 to TRBJ2-2; D gene ambiguous. Germline CDR1 reads SNHLY; CDR2 reads FYNNEI. V lost 7 bases and J 2 bases, leaving 14 bases between the germline ends. This CDR3 region has 15 residues. Here the CDR3 DNA reads TGTGCCAGCAAGAGGCAGAACCCTAACACCGGGGAGCTGTTTTTT. Its protein product is CASKRQNPNTGELFF.

This rearrangement joins TRBV6-2 or TRBV6-3 to TRBJ1-5; a weak D match, TRBD1 (5 bases). V lost 2 bases to trimming and J lost 4 bases, with 15 bases between them. Germline CDR1 reads MNHEY; CDR2 reads SVGEGT. CDR3 length: 16 residues. The chain's CDR3 is CASSYPRGLGNQPQHF. The DNA of the CDR3 is TGTGCCAGCAGTTACCCGAGGGGATTGGGGAATCAGCCCCAGCATTTT.

CDR3 sequence reads: CASSVGGGAYTEAFF. The CDR3 bases are TGTGCCAGCAGCGTAGGTGGGGGCGCGTACACTGAAGCTTTCTTT. The gene calls are TRBV9 and TRBJ1-1; D is perhaps TRBD1 (6 bases). CDR1 SGDLS and CDR2 YYNGEE come from the germline V gene. V was trimmed by 0 bases and J by 3 bases, leaving 12 bases between them. The CDR3 runs to 15 residues.

The rearrangement uses TRBV5-4 and TRBJ2-5, with unresolved D. Germline values: CDR1 SGHNT, CDR2 YYREEE (reference sequence). V lost 4 bases and J 2 bases, leaving 12 bases between the germline ends. The CDR3 totals 14 residues. In nucleotides, the CDR3 is TGTGCCAGCAGCGCAGGTTTAGGGCAAGAGACCCAGTACTTC. As protein: CASSAGLGQETQYF.

The rearrangement links TRBV7-2 to TRBJ1-4, with 7 bases lining up with TRBD1. The CDR3 spans 15 residues. J was trimmed by 8 bases and V by 5 bases; bases with no gene match: 11. Germline-derived CDR1 and CDR2 are SGHTA and FQGNSA. The CDR3 region is CASSARGIGGEKLFF. As DNA, the CDR3 is TGTGCCAGCAGCGCCAGGGGTATAGGGGGCGAAAAACTGTTTTTT.

The chain recombines TRBV6-7 with TRBJ2-7, with D maybe TRBD1 (6 bases). TRBV6-7 is labeled an ORF, and its function is uncertain. CDR3 length: 13 amino acids. Trimming took 2 bases from V and 3 from J, leaving 8 bases between them. The CDR3 DNA is TGTGCCAGCAGTTACCTGACAGGCTACGAGCAGTACTTC. Its translation is CASSYLTGYEQYF.

The chain is built from TRBV3-1 (or the pseudogene TRBV3-2) and TRBJ2-3; 11 bases fit TRBD2. The V gene's germline CDR1 is LGHDT and CDR2 YNNKEL (reference sequence). Losses at the gene ends were 4 bases for V and 4 bases for J; bases not matched to a gene: 7. This CDR3 is 16 amino acids long. In DNA form, the CDR3 reads TGTGCCAGCAGCCTGAGACTAGCGGGACGGGCAGATACGCAGTATTTT. It yields the protein CASSLRLAGRADTQYF.